One and the same sample provided the 25 T cell receptor beta chains below, sequenced in a study of shared clonotypes between healthy human individuals. Sequencing used immunoSEQ multiplex PCR; TCRdb keeps in-frame clones, though not all of them. The table includes approximately 720,000 clones, around 72% detected once. Sequencing input: memory CD4+ T cells sorted from blood. Subset defined: CD45RA-negative fraction. These receptors all stem from a woman aged 30 to 39 in good health.

This clone has only one observation. Other nucleotide sequences from this sample produce the same CDR3. The V call is TRBV2, the J call TRBJ2-2; a possible D gene is TRBD2 (6 bases). The CDR3 contains 14 residues. CDR1 is SNHLY and CDR2 is FYNNEI in the germline V gene. V was pared by 7 bases and J by 1 base, with 10 bases between. CDR3 sequence (DNA): TGTGCCAGCAAAGAGGGAGGGAACACCGGGGAGCTGTTTTTT. This translates into CASKEGGNTGELFF.

The chain uses TRBV27 and TRBJ1-2; 7 positions match TRBD1. The CDR3 sequence is 13 residues long. CDR1 is MNHEY and CDR2 is SMNVEV in the germline V gene (reference sequence). The junction had 6 bases not matched to a gene; V was cut back by 4 bases and J by 7 bases. CDR3 coding DNA: TGTGCCAGCAGTTATTGGACAGGAGGTGGCTACACCTTC. It specifies CASSYWTGGGYTF.

V usage is TRBV19 and J usage is TRBJ2-7; unclear D gene. With 3 bases removed from V and 5 bases from J, the gap between germline ends came to 11 bases. Germline values: CDR1 LNHDA, CDR2 SQIVND (reference sequence). The CDR3 spans 13 residues. The CDR3 spells CASSIHDVNEQYF. The CDR3 DNA reads TGTGCCAGTAGTATCCATGATGTAAACGAGCAGTACTTC.

Regarding this clone: At one boundary the junction diverges from the germline segment, which might be a read error. Other DNA sequences in the sample encode the same CDR3. The rearrangement uses TRBV27 and TRBJ1-4; tentatively, D is TRBD1 (5 bases). This CDR3 has 14 residues. CDR1 and CDR2 from the germline V gene are MNHEY and SMNVEV (reference sequence). The CDR3 region is CASSLSGVGEKLFF. CDR3 DNA: TGTGCCAGCAGTCTATCGGGGGTGGGTGAAAAACTGTTTTTT.

The V call is TRBV5-4, the J call TRBJ2-7; 9 bases map to TRBD2. The CDR3 is made up of 15 amino acids. Germline lookup yields CDR1 SGHNT and CDR2 YYREEE (reference sequence). V shed 4 bases and J 0 bases; nucleotides not matched to a gene: 5. Here the CDR3 reads CASSMDSGSSYEQYF. The CDR3 region has the DNA TGTGCCAGCAGCATGGATAGCGGGAGCTCCTACGAGCAGTACTTC. Full variable domain (outside the CDR3, taken from reference TRBV5-4 and TRBJ2-7): ETGVTQSPTHLIKTRGQQVTLRCSSQSGHNTVSWYQQALGQGPQFIFQYYREEENGRGNFPPRFSGLQFPNYSSELNVNALELDDSALYLCASSMDSGSSYEQYFGPGTRLTVT.

This clone was detected only a few times. The rearrangement links TRBV19 to TRBJ2-5; 9 bases agree with TRBD1. The CDR3 is 16 residues long. With V trimmed by 2 bases and J by 5 bases, 9 bases remained unmatched. Germline V gene sequence: CDR1 LNHDA, CDR2 SQIVND (reference sequence). The CDR3 bases are TGTGCCAGTAGTATAAAGTGGGGACAGGGCAGGGAGACCCAGTACTTC. Protein sequence: CASSIKWGQGRETQYF. The full variable domain, with the rest looked up from reference TRBV19 and TRBJ2-5, is DGGITQSPKYLFRKEGQNVTLSCEQNLNHDAMYWYRQDPGQGLRLIYYSQIVNDFQKGDIAEGYSVSREKKESFPLTVTSAQKNPTAFYLCASSIKWGQGRETQYFGPGTRLLVL.

The V and J genes are TRBV29-1 and TRBJ2-7, with 8 bases aligning to TRBD1. Germline-derived CDR1 and CDR2 are SQVTM and ANQGSEA. There are 14 residues in the CDR3. V shed 6 bases and J 1 base; nucleotides not matched to a gene: 8. This chain's CDR3 is CSVETRQGSYEQYF. The CDR3 coding sequence is TGCAGCGTCGAAACCAGACAGGGGTCCTACGAGCAGTACTTC.

The chain couples TRBV28 to TRBJ2-1, with a weak D call TRBD2 (6 bases). Germline CDR1 reads MDHEN; CDR2 reads SYDVKM. V dropped 7 bases and J dropped 9 bases, with 16 bases sitting between them. The CDR3 has 13 residues. The CDR3 nucleotides read TGTGCCAGCAAAGGCGGGCGGGATACTGAGCAGTTCTTC. This encodes CASKGGRDTEQFF.

This clone came up once. Other DNA sequences of this sample code for an identical CDR3. J is TRBJ2-5 and V is TRBV5-1; D remains unclear. Between the trimmed V and J ends, which lost 0 bases and 2 bases, there was a span of 8 bases. This CDR3 spans 14 amino acids. Looked up from germline, CDR1 is SGHRS and CDR2 is YFSETQ. The CDR3 DNA follows: TGCGCCAGCAGCTTGGGTAGCTCTCAAGAGACCCAGTACTTC. As protein: CASSLGSSQETQYF.

This chain links TRBV10-3 with TRBJ2-3; 8 nucleotides agree with TRBD2. This CDR3 has 14 residues. V trimming: 3 bases; J trimming: 4 bases; junction bases outside the gene matches: 3. Germline V gene data show CDR1 as ENHRY and CDR2 as SYGVKD. CDR3 region: CAISDAGGADTQYF. The CDR3 DNA reads as TGTGCCATCAGTGACGCGGGGGGCGCAGATACGCAGTATTTT.

This chain links TRBV29-1 with TRBJ2-7; 14 nucleotides match TRBD2. The V gene's germline CDR1 is SQVTM and CDR2 ANQGSEA. V was clipped by 6 bases and J by 4 bases; unmatched bases: 5. The CDR3 totals 14 residues. In DNA form, the CDR3 reads TGCAGCGTAACCGGGACTAGCGGGAGTTACGAGCAGTACTTC. It yields the protein CSVTGTSGSYEQYF.

The chain is built from TRBV28 and TRBJ2-3; D assignment may be TRBD1 or TRBD2 (5 bases each). The CDR3 loop spans 14 amino acids. V was pared by 5 bases and J by 3 bases, with 12 bases between. Germline V gives CDR1 MDHEN, CDR2 SYDVKM. The CDR3 is CASSEGTRTDTQYF. CDR3 nucleotides: TGTGCCAGCAGTGAGGGGACGAGGACAGATACGCAGTATTTT.

This clone was seen only once. The V call is TRBV19, the J call TRBJ2-3; no definite D call. This CDR3 is built from 14 residues. V lost 6 bases and J lost 2, with 12 bases in between. Per the germline V gene, CDR1 is LNHDA and CDR2 is SQIVND (reference sequence). In nucleotides, the CDR3 is TGTGCCAGTAGACAACGAGAGCTCACAGATACGCAGTATTTT. It encodes CASRQRELTDTQYF.

Points on this clone: The junction does not match germline at one end; this may be a read error. The chain uses TRBV11-2 and TRBJ2-7; the match to TRBD2 covers 8 bases. Germline V gives CDR1 SGHAT, CDR2 FQNNGV. CDR3 length: 16 residues. The CDR3 loop reads CASSSNTGLGSSEQYF. The CDR3 region has the DNA TGTGCCAGCAGCTCAAACACGGGACTAGGGTCCTCCGAGCAGTACTTC.

This clone appeared a few times. The CDR3 nucleotides are TGCGCCAGCAGCTTTTACGAGCAGTACTTC. Encoded protein: CASSFYEQYF. The chain carries TRBV5-1 and TRBJ2-7, with D unresolved. Deletions cut 2 bases from V and 4 bases from J, with 1 base between. Germline V lookup: CDR1 SGHRS, CDR2 YFSETQ. This CDR3 spans 10 amino acids.

This clone was detected many times. The chain employs TRBV2 and TRBJ1-2; 9 positions agree with TRBD1. With V trimmed by 5 bases and J by 6 bases, 4 bases remained unmatched. Germline V gene lookup returns CDR1 SNHLY and CDR2 FYNNEI. The CDR3 is 13 amino acids. The CDR3 spells CASSPRTGDGYTF. CDR3 nucleotides: TGTGCCAGCAGTCCAAGGACAGGGGATGGCTACACCTTC.

V usage is TRBV18 and J usage is TRBJ1-5; unclear D gene. Trimming took 2 bases from V and 3 from J, leaving 8 bases between them. Germline V gene sequence: CDR1 KGHSH, CDR2 LQKENI. This CDR3 comprises 14 residues. The DNA for the CDR3 is TGTGCCAGCTCACCAGGGGTCGACAATCAGCCCCAGCATTTT. Protein: CASSPGVDNQPQHF.

This clone was seen a few times. V is TRBV19 and J is TRBJ2-1; D ambiguous. CDR1 LNHDA and CDR2 SQIVND come from the germline V gene (reference sequence). V dropped 6 bases and J dropped 5 bases, with 8 bases sitting between them. This CDR3 contains 12 residues. Written as DNA, the CDR3 is TGTGCCAGTAGCAAGGTAAACAATGAGCAGTTCTTC. Residues: CASSKVNNEQFF.

The chain joins TRBV27 to TRBJ1-2; D remains unclear. The germline V gene has CDR1 MNHEY and CDR2 SMNVEV (reference sequence). This CDR3 has 13 amino acids. V was pared by 5 bases and J by 5 bases, with 12 bases between. Written as DNA, the CDR3 is TGTGCCAGCAGTGAACGAGTAGAGTATGGCTACACCTTC. Protein product: CASSERVEYGYTF.

The V call is TRBV28, the J call TRBJ2-3; a weak D match, TRBD2 (5 bases). CDR1 MDHEN and CDR2 SYDVKM come from the germline V gene. V lost 6 bases and J 1 base, leaving 14 bases between the germline ends. CDR3 length equals 15 residues. The CDR3 is CASSPTGVGTDTQYF. Here the CDR3 DNA reads TGTGCCAGCAGCCCGACCGGGGTGGGCACAGATACGCAGTATTTT.

The chain couples TRBV4-2 to TRBJ2-1; 8 bases line up with TRBD1. CDR3 size: 16 residues. Per germline, CDR1 LGHNA and CDR2 YNFKEQ. Trimming at V came to 3 bases and at J to 7 bases, leaving 11 bases not matched to a gene. The CDR3 sequence: CASSHPGQGSGNEQFF. CDR3 bases: TGTGCCAGCAGCCACCCAGGACAGGGTTCAGGGAATGAGCAGTTCTTC.

The chain uses TRBV5-1 and TRBJ2-5, with 13 bases aligning to TRBD2. The CDR3 runs 16 residues. Germline V CDR1 and CDR2: SGHRS, YFSETQ. V shed 4 bases, J shed 2 bases, and the junction held 5 bases outside the gene matches. The chain's CDR3 is CASSLGTSGDQETQYF. In nucleotides, the CDR3 is TGCGCCAGCAGCCTCGGGACTAGCGGGGATCAAGAGACCCAGTACTTC.

The V gene is TRBV28, the J gene TRBJ1-5, with 8 positions matching TRBD1. Germline CDR1 is MDHEN and CDR2 is SYDVKM. The CDR3 consists of 15 residues. V shed 5 bases, J shed 6 bases, and the junction held 9 bases outside the gene matches. The CDR3 nucleotides are TGTGCCAGCAGTACCGGGACAGGTGGAAGTCAGCCCCAGCATTTT. Translated, it gives CASSTGTGGSQPQHF. The full variable domain, with the rest looked up from reference TRBV28 and TRBJ1-5, is DVKVTQSSRYLVKRTGEKVFLECVQDMDHENMFWYRQDPGLGLRLIYFSYDVKMKEKGDIPEGYSVSREKKERFSLILESASTNQTSMYLCASSTGTGGSQPQHFGDGTRLSIL.

This clone was picked up a small number of times. The rearrangement joins TRBV19 to TRBJ2-1; D is unresolved. The CDR3 covers 17 residues. V lost 4 bases, J lost 6 bases, and 22 bases lay in between. Per the germline V gene, CDR1 is LNHDA and CDR2 is SQIVND (reference sequence). The CDR3 DNA follows: TGTGCCAGTAGTAGAGGCCTTACCCTCGGCTCTGGCAATGAGCAGTTCTTC. Amino acids: CASSRGLTLGSGNEQFF.

This sequence joins TRBV28 and TRBJ2-7; 7 nucleotides line up with TRBD2. The V and J ends lost 8 bases and 3 bases, in that order; junction bases with no gene match: 1. Looked up from germline, CDR1 is MDHEN and CDR2 is SYDVKM. There are 11 residues in the CDR3. The CDR3 reads CASPGGYEQYF. CDR3 coding DNA: TGTGCCAGCCCGGGGGGCTACGAGCAGTACTTC.